The source of this T cell receptor beta chain is a study of T cell repertoires in cytomegalovirus infection. Many counts were recorded for this clonotype. Its target is not known. V gave up 7 bases and J gave up 6 bases; unmatched junction bases: 22. Per the germline V gene, CDR1 is SGHTA and CDR2 is FQGNSA. The CDR3 is 18 residues long. Using its own MiXCR run on the reads, TCRdb lists one record per CDR3 protein. The sample lists approximately 600,000 distinct CDR3 sequences; around 40% were seen once. Whole-study results and caveats: CMV-specific TCR beta clonotypes restricted by HLA-C were the ones dominating the ex vivo response.

V is TRBV7-2 and J is TRBJ2-7; 9 positions match TRBD2. The source is a human donor in good health (CMV status not recorded). Some clones in this sample may be carry-over from other donors' samples. This sample comprised cultured PBMCs, obtained from culture after CMV antigen stimulation. This CDR3 reads CASTLRPDPSGRRGEQYF. Written as DNA, the CDR3 is TGTGCCAGCACCCTTAGGCCCGATCCGAGCGGGAGGAGGGGCGAGCAGTACTTC.